Each of the 14 T cell receptor beta chains below was sequenced from the same sample in a study of cytomegalovirus exposure and HLA in healthy donors. Primers for the PCR totalled 60 Vbeta and 13 Jbeta. Generated by immunoSEQ multiplex PCR, the TCRdb table keeps only in-frame clones and is missing some. The table has 120,000 or so clones, over 70% seen once; the top ten hold roughly 9%. The sequencing input was PBMCs. The receptor source for this set is a woman aged 50 to 65 in good health and CMV-seropositive.

The gene calls are TRBV27 and TRBJ2-1, with 11 bases lining up with TRBD2. The J segment lost 10 bases and the V segment lost 0 bases, leaving 8 bases of the junction unmatched. This CDR3 has 16 amino acids. Germline V gene lookup returns CDR1 MNHEY and CDR2 SMNVEV (reference sequence). Here the CDR3 reads CASSLSAGLAAMEQFF. The CDR3 bases are TGTGCCAGCAGTTTATCGGCGGGACTAGCGGCCATGGAGCAGTTCTTC.

This clone was detected a few times. The chain couples TRBV19 to TRBJ1-5, with 8 positions matching TRBD1. The germline V gene has CDR1 LNHDA and CDR2 SQIVND (reference sequence). The CDR3 contains 13 residues. Losses at the gene ends were 7 bases for V and 6 bases for J; bases not matched to a gene: 5. Here the CDR3 reads CASKDRESQPQHF. The CDR3 DNA follows: TGTGCCAGTAAGGACAGGGAGAGTCAGCCCCAGCATTTT.

This clone was recorded a few times. V and J are TRBV10-3 and TRBJ1-2, with no clear D. The V gene lost 0 bases and the J gene lost 2 bases, with 7 bases spanning the gap. CDR1 and CDR2 from the germline V gene are ENHRY and SYGVKD. The CDR3 has 14 residues. The CDR3 region is CAISESSVNYGYTF. The CDR3 DNA is TGTGCCATCAGTGAGTCGTCGGTAAACTATGGCTACACCTTC.

V is TRBV5-1 and J is TRBJ1-2; TRBD1 is a possible D gene (5 bases). Germline loops: CDR1 SGHRS, CDR2 YFSETQ. The CDR3 runs 13 residues. Trimming pared 1 base from V and 6 bases from J, leaving 10 bases between. CDR3 protein: CASSLNAGNGYTF. The CDR3 nucleotides are TGCGCCAGCAGCTTGAATGCAGGGAATGGCTACACCTTC.

This rearrangement joins TRBV6-1 to TRBJ2-3; 7 bases align to TRBD2. The CDR3 runs to 14 residues. The J segment lost 6 bases and the V segment lost 4 bases, leaving 7 bases of the junction unmatched. Germline V lookup: CDR1 MNHNS, CDR2 SASEGT. This chain's CDR3 is CASSVEGGADTQYF. The CDR3, as DNA: TGTGCCAGCAGTGTTGAGGGAGGGGCGGATACGCAGTATTTT.

The rearrangement links TRBV28 to TRBJ1-4, with D perhaps matching TRBD1 (6 bases). Germline V gene data show CDR1 as MDHEN and CDR2 as SYDVKM. V shed 4 bases and J shed 7 bases, with 10 bases lying between them. The CDR3 sequence is 13 residues long. The CDR3 is CASSSIQGEKLFF. The CDR3 DNA is TGTGCCAGCAGTTCCATACAGGGTGAAAAACTGTTTTTT.

This clone showed up just once. V usage is TRBV5-8 and J usage is TRBJ2-3, with D possibly matching TRBD1 (6 bases). CDR3 length: 16 residues. CDR1 and CDR2 from the germline V gene are SGHTS and YDEGEE. V shed 7 bases and J shed 2 bases, with 20 bases lying between them. CDR3 loop: CASGKTGNKVTDTQYF. The CDR3 nucleotides read TGTGCCAGCGGCAAAACAGGGAACAAGGTCACAGATACGCAGTATTTT.

A few counts support this clone. The chain uses TRBV10-3 and TRBJ2-3; 9 bases map to TRBD2. The CDR3 length is 15 residues. V was pared by 11 bases and J by 2 bases, with 11 bases of the junction left unmatched. Germline lookup yields CDR1 ENHRY and CDR2 SYGVKD. The CDR3 DNA reads TGTGCCGCCCGGCGGACTAGCGAGTTCACAGATACGCAGTATTTT. As protein: CAARRTSEFTDTQYF.

V and J are TRBV19 and TRBJ1-2, with D uncertain. Trimming removed 3 bases from V and 2 bases from J, with 10 bases in between. Germline CDR1 and CDR2: LNHDA and SQIVND (reference sequence). The CDR3 has 14 amino acids. The CDR3 here is CASSISGGNYGYTF. In nucleotides, the CDR3 is TGTGCCAGTAGTATTAGCGGTGGGAACTATGGCTACACCTTC.

The rearrangement links TRBV30 to TRBJ1-1; tentative D call: TRBD1 (6 bases). The CDR3 runs 11 residues. With 5 bases removed from V and 5 bases from J, the gap between germline ends came to 9 bases. The germline CDR1 and CDR2 sequences are GTSNPN and SVGIG (reference sequence). The CDR3 nucleotides read TGTGCCTGGGAACAGGGTACTGAAGCTTTCTTT. It yields the protein CAWEQGTEAFF.

The V gene is TRBV4-2, the J gene TRBJ2-3; 16 bases map to TRBD2. The CDR3 totals 17 residues. Germline V CDR1 and CDR2: LGHNA, YNFKEQ. V lost 4 bases, J lost 4 bases, and 5 bases stayed unmatched. This chain's CDR3 is CASSPGLAGGGADTQYF. DNA for the CDR3: TGTGCCAGCAGCCCGGGACTAGCGGGGGGGGGAGCAGATACGCAGTATTTT.

This clone has a handful of counts. J is TRBJ2-1 and V is TRBV14, with D uncertain. Trimming shortened V by 1 base and J by 1 base, and 5 bases separated the two germline ends. Germline lookup yields CDR1 SGHDN and CDR2 FVKESK. The CDR3 extends over 14 amino acids. DNA for the CDR3: TGTGCCAGCAGCCAAGTAGCATCCTACAATGAGCAGTTCTTC. It specifies CASSQVASYNEQFF.

This clone was detected only a few times. The chain recombines TRBV30 with TRBJ2-3, with 9 positions matching TRBD2. The CDR3 runs 15 residues. The trim removed 1 base at V and 2 bases at J, leaving 4 bases unmatched. Germline V gives CDR1 GTSNPN, CDR2 SVGIG (reference sequence). The CDR3 spells CAWSGGGGFTDTQYF. Written as DNA, the CDR3 is TGTGCCTGGAGTGGCGGGGGGGGTTTCACAGATACGCAGTATTTT.

V usage is TRBV5-7 and J usage is TRBJ1-5; 11 bases line up with TRBD1. TRBV5-7 is annotated as an ORF whose role is uncertain. J gave up 5 bases and V 3 bases, and 7 bases lay outside the gene matches. This CDR3 spans 16 amino acids. The CDR3 reads CASSSRTGGAHQPQHF. The CDR3 DNA follows: TGTGCCAGCAGCTCCCGGACAGGGGGCGCGCATCAGCCCCAGCATTTT.